One T cell receptor beta chain is described in this entry. This sample stems from a study of shared T cell receptors in the human thymus. Using immunoSEQ multiplex PCR, the repertoire was profiled, and TCRdb retains in-frame clones only, with some absent. The table has about 610,000 clones, around nine tenths seen once. This CDR3 has 14 residues. Germline V lookup: CDR1 LGHNA, CDR2 YSLEER. Trimming removed 0 bases from V and 2 bases from J, with 8 bases in between. The same sample was also studied in work on human thymus T cells. That investigation notes: The sample donors, healthy Finnish infants, were having corrective surgery for congenital heart defects. Thymic samples were excised during corrective heart operations. Thymic and blood repertoires seemed to show skewed V and J gene use. Reports from related research described highly overlapping thymic repertoires among unrelated individuals.

Sequences were obtained from thymocytes. The sequence came from a boy younger than two with a congenital heart defect. The chain uses TRBV4-3 and TRBJ2-7, with D possibly being TRBD2 (5 bases). The CDR3 loop is CASSQEGDAYEQYF. The DNA for the CDR3 is TGCGCCAGCAGCCAAGAGGGAGACGCCTACGAGCAGTACTTC.